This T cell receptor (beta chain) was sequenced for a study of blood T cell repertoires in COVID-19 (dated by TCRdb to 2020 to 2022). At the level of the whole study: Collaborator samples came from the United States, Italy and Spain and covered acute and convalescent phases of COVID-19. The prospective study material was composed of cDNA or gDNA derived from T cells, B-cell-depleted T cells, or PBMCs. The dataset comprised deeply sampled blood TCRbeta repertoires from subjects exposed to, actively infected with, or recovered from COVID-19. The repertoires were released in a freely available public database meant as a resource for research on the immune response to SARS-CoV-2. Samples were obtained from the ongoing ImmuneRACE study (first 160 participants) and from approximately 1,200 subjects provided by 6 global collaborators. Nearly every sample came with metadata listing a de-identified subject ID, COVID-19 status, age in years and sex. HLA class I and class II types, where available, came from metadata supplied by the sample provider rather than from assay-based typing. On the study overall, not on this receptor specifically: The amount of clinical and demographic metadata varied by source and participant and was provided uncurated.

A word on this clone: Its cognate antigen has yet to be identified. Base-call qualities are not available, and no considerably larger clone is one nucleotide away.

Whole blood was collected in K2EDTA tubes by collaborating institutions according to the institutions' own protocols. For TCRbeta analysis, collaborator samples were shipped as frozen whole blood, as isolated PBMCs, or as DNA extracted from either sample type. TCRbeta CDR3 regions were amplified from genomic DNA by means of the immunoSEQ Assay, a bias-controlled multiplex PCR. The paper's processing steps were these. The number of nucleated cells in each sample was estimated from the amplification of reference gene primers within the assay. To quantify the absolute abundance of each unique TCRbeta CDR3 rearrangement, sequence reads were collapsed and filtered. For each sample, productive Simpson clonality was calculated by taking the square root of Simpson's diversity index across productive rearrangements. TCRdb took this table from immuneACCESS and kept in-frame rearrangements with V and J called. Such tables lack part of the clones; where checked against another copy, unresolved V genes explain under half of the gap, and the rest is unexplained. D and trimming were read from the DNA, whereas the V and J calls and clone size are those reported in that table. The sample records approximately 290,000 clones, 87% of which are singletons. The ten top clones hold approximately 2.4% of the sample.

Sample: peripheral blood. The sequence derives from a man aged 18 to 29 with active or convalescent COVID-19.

The DNA is TGTGCCACCAGCAGAGATTGGGAGGGTGGCTACACCTTC. Its protein product is CATSRDWEGGYTF. This chain is built from TRBV15 and TRBJ1-2; no D gene can be assigned with confidence. CDR1 and CDR2, per the germline V gene (reference sequence), are LNHNV and YYDKDF. The V end loses 0 bases and the J end loses 7 bases, and a stretch of 9 bases separates them. Measured from the cysteine to the phenylalanine, the CDR3 is 13 residues long. Solely the CDR3 DNA is kept, with 39 bases framed from the first base.